These 20 T cell receptor beta chains were all obtained from the same sample, sequenced in a study of response to subunit inactivated influenza vaccine. TCRdb fed the RT-PCR reads into MiXCR, producing one record per CDR3 protein. The sample contains some 200,000 distinct CDR3 sequences, around 12% of which appear only once. The data were also submitted as part of a second study, on T cells expressing NK-cell markers. That study adds: With UMIs, 5'RACE template switching was used to make TCR beta cDNA.

The source was CD8+ T cells sorted from PBMCs, collected 11 to 12 days after vaccination. The source is a man in his forties or fifties who received an inactivated influenza vaccine.

This clonotype was found a few times. J is TRBJ2-2 and V is TRBV4-3; D remains ambiguous. V gave up 3 bases and J gave up 7 bases, with 6 bases separating them. The CDR3 consists of 12 residues. Germline V gives CDR1 LGHNA, CDR2 YSLEER. As DNA, the CDR3 is TGCGCCAGCAGCCACCTCGACGGGGAGCTGTTTTTT. This encodes CASSHLDGELFF.

This clonotype was picked up one time. CDR3 DNA: TGCGCCAGCAGCCAAGCGGACGGGGCGTTTTTCTATGGCTACACCTTC. Its protein is CASSQADGAFFYGYTF. The gene calls are TRBV4-3 and TRBJ1-2; a possible D gene is TRBD1 (5 bases). The CDR3 has 16 residues. Germline CDR1 LGHNA, CDR2 YSLEER. Between the trimmed V and J ends, which lost 1 base and 4 bases, there was a span of 16 bases.

V and J are TRBV29-1 and TRBJ2-5, with D possibly called TRBD1 or TRBD2 (5 bases each). CDR1 and CDR2 (germline): SQVTM, ANQGSEA. This CDR3 is 14 amino acids long. V lost 3 bases, J lost 5 bases, and 16 bases lay in between. CDR3 in amino acids: CSVEGRLGVETQYF. CDR3 sequence (DNA): TGCAGCGTTGAGGGGCGGCTCGGGGTTGAGACCCAGTACTTC.

This rearrangement joins TRBV5-6 to TRBJ2-7; D is perhaps TRBD1 (6 bases). Germline V gene lookup returns CDR1 SGHDT and CDR2 YYEEEE. The CDR3 consists of 14 residues. Trimming took 2 bases from V and 1 from J, leaving 10 bases between them. CDR3 in amino acids: CASSFGQNSYEQYF. CDR3 bases: TGTGCCAGCAGCTTTGGACAGAATTCCTACGAGCAGTACTTC. The variable domain in full, completed from reference TRBV5-6 and TRBJ2-7, reads DAGVTQSPTHLIKTRGQQVTLRCSPKSGHDTVSWYQQALGQGPQFIFQYYEEEERQRGNFPDRFSGHQFPNYSSELNVNALLLGDSALYLCASSFGQNSYEQYFGPGTRLTVT.

Regarding this clonotype: A much larger clonotype is one base distant, so this may be a read error. No conserved phenylalanine or tryptophan is present at the end of the CDR3, so a read error is the likely explanation. This chain connects TRBV15 to TRBJ2-5; the D is unclear. The germline V gene encodes CDR1 LNHNV and CDR2 YYDKDF (reference sequence). Trimming left V 5 bases short and J 5 bases short, with 15 bases between. The CDR3 spans 14 residues. The CDR3 region is CATSVDQTPETQYL. The CDR3 bases are TGTGCCACCAGCGTCGACCAAACCCCGGAGACCCAGTACTTA.

The V call is TRBV11-2, the J call TRBJ2-3, with 10 bases identical to TRBD2. After removal of 2 bases from V and 6 bases from J, the junction contained 8 bases not matched to a gene. Germline V gene data show CDR1 as SGHAT and CDR2 as FQNNGV. The CDR3 runs to 16 residues. This CDR3 is CASSLQAGGPGDTQYF. In nucleotides, the CDR3 is TGTGCCAGCAGCTTACAAGCGGGGGGGCCAGGGGATACGCAGTATTTT.

The sample holds a few counts of this clonotype. The chain uses TRBV27 and TRBJ2-3; D gene ambiguous. The ends were cut back, 2 bases at V and 2 bases at J, with 11 bases in the middle. This CDR3 contains 15 residues. Looked up from germline, CDR1 is MNHEY and CDR2 is SMNVEV (reference sequence). CDR3 amino acids: CASSLRAVPTDTQYF. The CDR3 coding sequence is TGTGCCAGCAGTTTACGGGCCGTCCCCACAGATACGCAGTATTTT.

This clonotype was detected ten times or more. The chain couples TRBV7-9 to TRBJ2-7; 8 bases fit TRBD1. Germline CDR1 reads SEHNR; CDR2 reads FQNEAQ (reference sequence). V shed 8 bases and J 4 bases; nucleotides not matched to a gene: 7. The CDR3 consists of 13 residues. The CDR3 is CASLDRVRYEQYF. CDR3 sequence (DNA): TGTGCCAGCTTGGACAGGGTGAGATACGAGCAGTACTTC.

The chain links TRBV11-2 to TRBJ2-7, with TRBD1 identical over 9 bases. This CDR3 comprises 15 residues. Trimming took 4 bases from V and 4 from J; bases not matched to a gene: 8. Germline CDR1 reads SGHAT; CDR2 reads FQNNGV. The CDR3 DNA reads as TGTGCCAGCAGCTACCGTACAGGGGGCTTTTACGAGCAGTACTTC. Protein: CASSYRTGGFYEQYF.

A note on this clonotype: One junction end does not reproduce the germline sequence, and a read error may be involved. The V and J genes are TRBV29-1 and TRBJ2-7; D is unresolved. The germline V gene has CDR1 SQVTM and CDR2 ANQGSEA. CDR3 length: 13 amino acids. In DNA form, the CDR3 reads TGCAGCGTTGGGGATGGAGTTACCTACGAACAGTACTTC. Residues: CSVGDGVTYEQYF.

The rearrangement uses TRBV19 and TRBJ1-5, with 9 bases aligning to TRBD1. The germline V gene has CDR1 LNHDA and CDR2 SQIVND (reference sequence). V shed 6 bases and J 4 bases; nucleotides not matched to a gene: 13. CDR3 length equals 17 residues. CDR3 residues: CASSPITGGDGNQPQHF. CDR3 in DNA: TGTGCCAGTAGCCCAATTACAGGGGGCGATGGTAATCAGCCCCAGCATTTT.

This clonotype was seen a handful of times. The chain's CDR3 is CASSPGTEENEKLFF. The CDR3 bases are TGTGCCAGCAGTCCAGGGACAGAGGAAAATGAAAAACTGTTTTTT. V gene TRBV27 combines with J gene TRBJ1-4, with TRBD1 matching over 7 bases. The ends lost 5 bases at V and 5 bases at J; junction bases unmatched: 8. This CDR3 is built from 15 residues. The germline V gene has CDR1 MNHEY and CDR2 SMNVEV (reference sequence).

This clonotype has a handful of counts. The rearrangement joins TRBV15 to TRBJ1-5; the D is unclear. There are 15 residues in the CDR3. Looked up from germline, CDR1 is LNHNV and CDR2 is YYDKDF (reference sequence). Trimming left V 4 bases short and J 1 base short, with 11 bases between. CDR3: CATSNSGQSNQPQHF. CDR3 coding DNA: TGTGCCACCAGCAATTCCGGGCAGAGCAATCAGCCCCAGCATTTT.

The chain employs TRBV29-1 and TRBJ2-3, with 11 bases identical to TRBD2. The CDR3 is 15 amino acids. After removal of 6 bases from V and 4 bases from J, the junction contained 9 bases not matched to a gene. Germline V gives CDR1 SQVTM, CDR2 ANQGSEA. The CDR3 DNA is TGCAGCGTCGCGTTGACTAGCGGGATCCCAGATACGCAGTATTTT. Protein product: CSVALTSGIPDTQYF.

This chain joins TRBV6-6 and TRBJ2-5; no reliable D call. This CDR3 contains 13 residues. Per the germline V gene, CDR1 is MNHNY and CDR2 is SVGAGI (reference sequence). The V end was cut by 6 bases, the J end by 5 bases, with 13 bases between. The CDR3, as DNA: TGTGCCAGCAGATCGGGCGTGATGGAGACCCAGTACTTC. Amino acids: CASRSGVMETQYF.

The CDR3 spells CASSHGQGLTDTQYF. Here the CDR3 DNA reads TGTGCCAGCAGCCATGGACAGGGCCTTACAGATACGCAGTATTTT. The chain joins TRBV27 to TRBJ2-3; 8 bases line up with TRBD1. With 6 bases clipped from V and 3 bases from J, the junction kept 8 bases outside the gene matches. From germline, CDR1 is MNHEY and CDR2 SMNVEV (reference sequence). CDR3 length: 15 amino acids.

V is TRBV28 and J is TRBJ2-1; D could derive from TRBD1 or TRBD2 (7 bases each). Germline V gene sequence: CDR1 MDHEN, CDR2 SYDVKM. V shed 5 bases and J shed 5 bases, with 19 bases lying between them. The CDR3 runs 16 residues. The CDR3 here is CASSPYAGGGNNEQFF. As DNA, the CDR3 is TGTGCCAGCAGTCCCTATGCAGGGGGGGGTAACAATGAGCAGTTCTTC.

This clonotype has only a few counts. The rearrangement uses TRBV7-2 and TRBJ1-5, with 10 bases identical to TRBD1. V dropped 6 bases and J dropped 2; count of bases not matched to a gene: 4. The CDR3 loop spans 15 amino acids. Germline V CDR1 and CDR2: SGHTA, FQGNSA. As DNA, the CDR3 is TGTGCCAGCAGTTGGACAGGGGGTGGCAATCAGCCCCAGCATTTT. Translated: CASSWTGGGNQPQHF.

At least ten counts were recorded for this clonotype. CDR3 residues: CASTRDRIQETQYF. The DNA for the CDR3 is TGTGCCAGCACCCGGGACAGAATACAAGAGACCCAGTACTTC. The V and J genes are TRBV6-2 or TRBV6-3 and TRBJ2-5; TRBD1 matches 7 bases. The length of the CDR3 is 14 residues. V dropped 7 bases and J dropped 2; count of bases not matched to a gene: 7. Germline CDR1 MNHEY, CDR2 SVGEGT.

V is TRBV6-5 and J is TRBJ2-1; a possible D gene is TRBD2 (6 bases). The CDR3 has 18 amino acids. Germline CDR1 and CDR2: MNHEY and SVGAGI. V gave up 0 bases and J gave up 5 bases, with 20 bases separating them. DNA of the CDR3: TGTGCCAGCAGTTACTCGATTGAGGCTAGCGAAATGAACAATGAGCAGTTCTTC. Its protein is CASSYSIEASEMNNEQFF.